Reported below is one T cell receptor beta chain. Its specificity is unknown. The V end was cut by 1 base, the J end by 0 bases, with 6 bases between. Germline CDR1 reads MNHEY; CDR2 reads SVGEGT. The CDR3 has 14 residues. TCRdb itself ran the reads through MiXCR, one entry per CDR3 protein. The sample gives approximately 100,000 distinct CDR3 sequences, 20% to 25% of which show up once; 35% to 50% is in the top ten. The data belong to a study of T cell repertoires in cytomegalovirus infection. Study-wide points: Identification of carriers of CMV plus the relevant HLA was performed using cumulative public TCR beta family frequency. The study found HLA-C-restricted CMV-specific TCR beta clonotypes dominating the ex vivo response.

The rearrangement joins TRBV6-2 or TRBV6-3 to TRBJ1-1, with D uncertain. The sequence derives from a human donor in good health (CMV status not recorded). Some clones in this sample may be carry-over from other donors' samples. Sequencing was carried out using CD8+ T cells from PBMCs. CDR3 bases: TGTGCCAGCAGTTACTGGGGAGTGAACACTGAAGCTTTCTTT. Protein: CASSYWGVNTEAFF.